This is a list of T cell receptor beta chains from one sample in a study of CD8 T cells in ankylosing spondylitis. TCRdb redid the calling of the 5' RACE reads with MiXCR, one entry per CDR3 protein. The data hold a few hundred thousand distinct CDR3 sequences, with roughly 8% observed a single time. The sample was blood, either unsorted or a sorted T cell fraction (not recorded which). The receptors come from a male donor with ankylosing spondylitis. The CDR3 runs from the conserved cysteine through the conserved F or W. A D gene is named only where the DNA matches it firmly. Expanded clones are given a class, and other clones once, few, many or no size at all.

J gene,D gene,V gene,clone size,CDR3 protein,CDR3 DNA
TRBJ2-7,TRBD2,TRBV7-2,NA,CASSVLAVYEQYF,TGTGCCAGCAGCGTACTAGCGGTGTACGAGCAGTACTTC
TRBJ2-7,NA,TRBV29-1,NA,CSVEKGTGTYEQYF,TGCAGCGTTGAAAAGGGAACAGGGACCTACGAGCAGTACTTC
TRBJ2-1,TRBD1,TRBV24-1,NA,CATSAGTGVWDNEQFF,TGTGCCACCAGTGCCGGGACAGGGGTCTGGGACAATGAGCAGTTCTTC
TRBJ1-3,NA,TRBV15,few,CATSRVGSGNTIYF,TGTGCCACCAGCAGAGTGGGCTCTGGAAACACCATATATTTT
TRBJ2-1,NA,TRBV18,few,CASSPLTGTTYNEQFF,TGTGCCAGCTCACCTTTAACGGGTACCACATACAATGAGCAGTTCTTC
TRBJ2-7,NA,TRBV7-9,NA,CASSLAGVIYEQYF,TGTGCCAGCAGCTTAGCGGGGGTGATATACGAGCAGTACTTC
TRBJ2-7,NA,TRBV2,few,CASSEDRPYEQYF,TGTGCCAGCAGTGAGGACAGACCGTACGAGCAGTACTTC
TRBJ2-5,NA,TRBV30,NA,CAWSVGMGQETQYF,TGTGCCTGGAGTGTAGGGATGGGTCAAGAGACCCAGTACTTC
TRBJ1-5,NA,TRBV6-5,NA,CASSYSFSNHQPQHF,TGTGCCAGCAGTTACTCGTTTTCGAACCATCAGCCCCAGCATTTT
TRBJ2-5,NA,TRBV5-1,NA,CASSFSLPGETQYF,TGCGCCAGCAGCTTCAGCCTACCGGGGGAGACCCAGTACTTC